The 16 T cell receptor beta chains presented below share a single source sample, sequenced in a study of TIL therapy for anti-PD-1-resistant metastatic lung cancer. Described time point: pre-treatment sample, taken before nivolumab and TIL therapy. Sequencing used immunoSEQ v3. Here immunoSEQ multiplex PCR was the method, and the copy in TCRdb shows in-frame clones only, minus some. The profile covers some 32,000 clones, with 60% to 80% appearing a single time and 2.7% taken by the ten largest. This material consisted of blood, taken at baseline. The receptors derive from a woman between 25 and 85 years old with non-small cell lung cancer.

The V and J genes are TRBV10-1 and TRBJ2-3, with a possible D match to TRBD2 (5 bases). CDR3 length equals 12 residues. The V gene lost 8 bases and the J gene lost 3 bases, with 9 bases spanning the gap. Germline V gene data show CDR1 as WNHNN and CDR2 as SYGVQD (reference sequence). The CDR3 coding sequence is TGCGCCAGCTCCCCGGGGACAGATACGCAGTATTTT. It encodes CASSPGTDTQYF.

This chain connects TRBV18 to TRBJ2-2; the match to TRBD2 covers 14 bases. Germline CDR1 KGHSH, CDR2 LQKENI. Losses at the gene ends were 3 bases for V and 4 bases for J; bases not matched to a gene: 13. This CDR3 comprises 20 residues. CDR3 nucleotide sequence: TGTGCCAGCTCACCCCGGTTAGGGACTAGCGGGAGCGGACGCACCGGGGAGCTGTTTTTT. It yields the protein CASSPRLGTSGSGRTGELFF.

V is TRBV18 and J is TRBJ2-2; possible D gene TRBD2, 6 bases. CDR1 is KGHSH and CDR2 is LQKENI in the germline V gene. V was cut by 8 bases and J by 6 bases, with 16 bases left in between. The CDR3 length is 14 residues. CDR3 DNA sequence: TGTGCCAGCGGTATACGGGAGTCGGCCGGGGAGCTGTTTTTT. Residues: CASGIRESAGELFF. The full variable domain, with the rest looked up from reference TRBV18 and TRBJ2-2, is NAGVMQNPRHLVRRRGQEARLRCSPMKGHSHVYWYRQLPEEGLKFMVYLQKENIIDESGMPKERFSAEFPKEGPSILRIQQVVRGDSAAYFCASGIRESAGELFFGEGSRLTVL.

The chain has TRBV7-6 and TRBJ2-3; D remains ambiguous. This CDR3 is built from 14 residues. Trimming removed 5 bases at V and 4 bases at J, with 13 bases between. Germline V gene sequence: CDR1 SGHVS, CDR2 FNYEAQ. The CDR3 sequence: CASSPGLAADTQYF. The CDR3 DNA follows: TGTGCCAGCAGCCCTGGGTTAGCAGCAGATACGCAGTATTTT. The whole variable domain, remainder taken from reference TRBV7-6 and TRBJ2-3, is GAGVSQSPRYKVTKRGQDVALRCDPISGHVSLYWYRQALGQGPEFLTYFNYEAQQDKSGLPNDRFSAERPEGSISTLTIQRTEQRDSAMYRCASSPGLAADTQYFGPGTRLTVL.

The chain is built from TRBV27 and TRBJ2-7, with no clear D. Per the germline V gene, CDR1 is MNHEY and CDR2 is SMNVEV (reference sequence). The CDR3 is 13 residues long. Between the trimmed V and J ends, which lost 2 bases and 3 bases, there was a span of 8 bases. The CDR3: CASSLGIFYEQYF. The CDR3, as DNA: TGTGCCAGCAGTTTAGGGATCTTCTACGAGCAGTACTTC.

The J gene is TRBJ2-2, the V gene TRBV6-5, with 11 bases identical to TRBD2. The CDR3 is 15 amino acids. CDR1 MNHEY and CDR2 SVGAGI come from the germline V gene. V shed 4 bases, J shed 3 bases, and the junction held 1 base outside the gene matches. The CDR3 region is CASSSGLADTGELFF. As DNA, the CDR3 is TGTGCCAGCAGTTCGGGACTAGCGGACACCGGGGAGCTGTTTTTT.

This chain connects TRBV11-2 to TRBJ2-1; TRBD2 matches 12 bases. The CDR3 has 15 amino acids. J lost 10 bases, V lost 1 base, and 5 bases had no gene match. Germline V gene data show CDR1 as SGHAT and CDR2 as FQNNGV. The CDR3 DNA reads as TGTGCCAGCAGCTTAGGGACTAGCGGGACCTCAGAGCAGTTCTTC. This encodes CASSLGTSGTSEQFF.

This chain uses TRBV5-4 with TRBJ2-5; D gene ambiguous. V was cut by 1 base and J by 5 bases, with 9 bases left in between. This CDR3 has 13 residues. Germline loops: CDR1 SGHNT, CDR2 YYREEE (reference sequence). CDR3 loop: CASSLRVEETQYF. DNA of the CDR3: TGTGCCAGCAGCTTGCGGGTTGAGGAGACCCAGTACTTC.

This clone was observed a few times. V is TRBV19 and J is TRBJ1-2; a possible D gene is TRBD1 (5 bases). In germline, CDR1 is LNHDA, CDR2 SQIVND (reference sequence). Trimming took 6 bases from V and 7 from J, leaving 12 bases between them. The CDR3 length is 12 residues. The CDR3 loop is CASRRQGGGYTF. In DNA form, the CDR3 reads TGTGCCAGTAGACGTCAGGGCGGTGGCTACACCTTC.

The chain employs TRBV5-1 and TRBJ1-5, with D possibly matching TRBD1 (5 bases). Germline V gene lookup returns CDR1 SGHRS and CDR2 YFSETQ. This CDR3 has 14 amino acids. The ends were cut back, 4 bases at V and 4 bases at J, with 12 bases in the middle. Here the CDR3 reads CASSADGGNQPQHF. The CDR3 DNA is TGCGCCAGCAGCGCGGACGGGGGGAATCAGCCCCAGCATTTT.

The rearrangement joins TRBV6-1 to TRBJ1-5; D might be TRBD1 (5 bases). CDR1 MNHNS and CDR2 SASEGT come from the germline V gene. The CDR3 spans 15 residues. The V gene lost 4 bases and the J gene lost 7 bases, with 17 bases spanning the gap. The CDR3 DNA is TGTGCCAGCAGTGTTCGTCGGGACCCGAACCAGCCCCAGCATTTT. Protein: CASSVRRDPNQPQHF.

The chain recombines TRBV12-5 with TRBJ2-5, with a weak D call TRBD2 (6 bases). V lost 2 bases and J lost 5, with 6 bases in between. CDR1 is LGHNT, CDR2 FRNRAP, per germline. This CDR3 is 12 amino acids long. The DNA for the CDR3 is TGTGCTAGTGGTTTGCGGGGGGAGACCCAGTACTTC. Translated: CASGLRGETQYF.

V gene TRBV4-1 combines with J gene TRBJ1-2; possibly TRBD1 for D (6 bases). CDR1 MGHRA and CDR2 YSYEKL come from the germline V gene. The CDR3 consists of 13 residues. V lost 4 bases, J lost 10 bases, and 16 bases lay in between. This CDR3 reads CASSRGGGVNYTF. The CDR3 DNA reads as TGCGCCAGCAGCCGAGGGGGTGGGGTGAACTACACCTTC.

The rearrangement joins TRBV4-1 to TRBJ1-3; D is uncertain. V shed 0 bases and J shed 2 bases, with 8 bases lying between them. The CDR3 extends over 15 amino acids. Germline values: CDR1 MGHRA, CDR2 YSYEKL. The CDR3 is CASSQDGRTGNTIYF. DNA of the CDR3: TGCGCCAGCAGCCAAGATGGGCGAACTGGAAACACCATATATTTT.

The chain links TRBV10-2 to TRBJ1-4; D uncertain. The germline gives CDR1 WSHSY, CDR2 SAAADI. The V end was cut by 5 bases, the J end by 3 bases, with 1 base between. The CDR3 runs 11 residues. The CDR3 spells CASSPNEKLFF. The CDR3 nucleotides are TGCGCCAGCAGTCCTAATGAAAAACTGTTTTTT.

The chain employs TRBV6-5 and TRBJ2-7; TRBD2 aligns across 11 bases. The ends lost 5 bases at V and 0 bases at J; junction bases unmatched: 3. CDR3 length equals 15 residues. Germline V gives CDR1 MNHEY, CDR2 SVGAGI. CDR3 in amino acids: CASSPGTSGSYEQYF. CDR3 in DNA: TGTGCCAGCAGTCCCGGGACTAGCGGCTCCTACGAGCAGTACTTC.